Each of the 5 T cell receptor beta chains below was sequenced from the same sample in a study of blood T cells in healthy people across ages. Primed by a sample-barcoded 5' primer and a J-beta primer mix, a second PCR proceeded for about 7 to 12 cycles. Each CDR3 protein is one row after TCRdb ran MiXCR on the 5' RACE reads. The sample includes about 800,000 distinct CDR3 sequences, 58% seen only once; the top ten take roughly 20%. Sequencing input: blood. The receptors originated from a man under 40 in good health.

The chain joins TRBV7-2 to TRBJ2-1; 7 nucleotides match TRBD2. The V segment lost 1 base and the J segment 0 bases; nucleotides outside the gene matches: 12. The germline V gene has CDR1 SGHTA and CDR2 FQGNSA. This CDR3 comprises 19 residues. CDR3 sequence: CASSLVGGGPPSSYNEQFF. CDR3 nucleotides: TGTGCCAGCAGCTTAGTTGGGGGAGGGCCTCCGAGCTCCTACAATGAGCAGTTCTTC.

This clonotype was seen once. The chain is built from TRBV2 and TRBJ2-3; a possible D gene is TRBD2 (7 bases). Germline V lookup: CDR1 SNHLY, CDR2 FYNNEI. The CDR3 is made up of 14 amino acids. Trimming stripped 6 bases from V and 3 bases from J, with 13 bases between. The CDR3 nucleotides are TGTGCCAGCAGCGTCAGGGGAGGGACAGATACGCAGTATTTT. It yields the protein CASSVRGGTDTQYF.

The chain links TRBV7-9 to TRBJ2-6; D may be TRBD1 (6 bases). V lost 2 bases to trimming and J lost 4 bases, with 12 bases between them. CDR1 and CDR2 (germline): SEHNR, FQNEAQ (reference sequence). This CDR3 contains 16 residues. The DNA for the CDR3 is TGTGCCAGCAGCTTACTGGGGGCAAACGGGGCCAACGTCCTGACTTTC. Protein product: CASSLLGANGANVLTF.

This chain joins TRBV20-1 and TRBJ2-1, with D perhaps matching TRBD2 (6 bases). This CDR3 has 14 residues. V lost 2 bases, J lost 6 bases, and 14 bases lay in between. The germline CDR1 and CDR2 sequences are DFQATT and SNEGSKA (reference sequence). The CDR3 DNA is TGCAGTGCTAGAAGGGAGGCTGGTCCCAATGAGCAGTTCTTC. This encodes CSARREAGPNEQFF.

The rearrangement joins TRBV6-2 or TRBV6-3 to TRBJ2-3; TRBD2 aligns across 7 bases. CDR3 length: 17 amino acids. Per germline, CDR1 MNHEY and CDR2 SVGEGT. V lost 0 bases, J lost 2 bases, and 8 bases stayed unmatched. The CDR3, as DNA: TGTGCCAGCAGTTACTCAGGGCTAGCGGATGACACAGATACGCAGTATTTT. Its protein product is CASSYSGLADDTDTQYF.